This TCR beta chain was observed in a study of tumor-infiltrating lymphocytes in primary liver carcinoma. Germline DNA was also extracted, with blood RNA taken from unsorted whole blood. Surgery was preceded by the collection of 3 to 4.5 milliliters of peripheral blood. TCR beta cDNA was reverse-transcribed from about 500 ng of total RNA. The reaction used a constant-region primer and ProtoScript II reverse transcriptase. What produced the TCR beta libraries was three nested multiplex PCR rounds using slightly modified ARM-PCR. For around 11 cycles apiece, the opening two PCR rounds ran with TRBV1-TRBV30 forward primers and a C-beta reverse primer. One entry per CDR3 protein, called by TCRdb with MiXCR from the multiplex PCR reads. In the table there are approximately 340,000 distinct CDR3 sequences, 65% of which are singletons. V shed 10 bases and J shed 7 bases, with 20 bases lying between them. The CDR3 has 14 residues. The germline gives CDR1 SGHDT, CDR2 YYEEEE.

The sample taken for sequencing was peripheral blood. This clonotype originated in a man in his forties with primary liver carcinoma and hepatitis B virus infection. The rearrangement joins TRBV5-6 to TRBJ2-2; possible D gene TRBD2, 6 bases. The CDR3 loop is CASTPGTTSGELFF. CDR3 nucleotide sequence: TGTGCCTCCACCCCAGGGACGACTAGCGGGGAGCTGTTTTTT.